This TCR beta chain was captured in a study of T cell changes during pregnancy in multiple sclerosis (dated by TCRdb to between 2019 and 2020). Concerning the study at large: The study looked at changes in the T cell repertoire across pregnancy in women with multiple sclerosis.

Of note for this clone: The antigen it recognizes is unknown. Base qualities are not provided; no much larger clone lies one nucleotide away.

The germline V gene encodes CDR1 MDHEN and CDR2 SYDVKM. After removal of 6 bases from V and 6 bases from J, the junction retains 6 bases not matched to a gene. Taken from cysteine to phenylalanine, the CDR3 has 15 residues. Only the CDR3 portion is preserved as DNA: 45 bases, with reading frame beginning at the first base. Libraries were prepared through the immunoSEQ multiplex PCR assay. The immuneACCESS repertoire file appears here via TCRdb, limited to in-frame rearrangements. These files lack a portion of the clones; in checked studies, under half of the deficit traces to unresolved V genes, and the cause of the others is not known. The sample profile shows tens of thousands of clones; 85% to 95% of them were found once. The top ten clonotypes cover roughly 0.14% of the sample.

The TCR comes from a female donor with multiple sclerosis, enrolled in a pregnancy study. The sample in question was CD4+ T cells from peripheral blood mononuclear cells, obtained after pregnancy. The rearrangement joined TRBV28 to TRBJ2-2, and 11 bases in between align with TRBD2. The DNA is as follows: TGTGCCAGCAGCCTTATAGCGGGAGGGTCCGGGGAGCTGTTTTTT. Its translation is CASSLIAGGSGELFF.